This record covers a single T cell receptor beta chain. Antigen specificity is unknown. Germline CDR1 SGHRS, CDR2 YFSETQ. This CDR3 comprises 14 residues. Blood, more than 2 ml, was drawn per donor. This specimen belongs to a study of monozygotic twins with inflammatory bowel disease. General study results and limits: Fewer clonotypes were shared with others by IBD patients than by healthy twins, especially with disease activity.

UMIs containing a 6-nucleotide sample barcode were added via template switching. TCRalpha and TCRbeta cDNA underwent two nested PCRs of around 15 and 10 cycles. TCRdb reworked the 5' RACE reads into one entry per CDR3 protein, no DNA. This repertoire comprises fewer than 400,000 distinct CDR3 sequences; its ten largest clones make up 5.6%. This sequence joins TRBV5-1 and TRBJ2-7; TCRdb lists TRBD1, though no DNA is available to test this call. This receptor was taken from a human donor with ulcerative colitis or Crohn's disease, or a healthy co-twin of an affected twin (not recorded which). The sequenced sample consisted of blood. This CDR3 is CASSYMDRGSEQYF. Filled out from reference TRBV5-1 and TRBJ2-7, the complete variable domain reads KAGVTQTPRYLIKTRGQQVTLSCSPISGHRSVSWYQQTPGQGLQFLFEYFSETQRNKGNFPGRFSGRQFSNSRSEMNVSTLELGDSALYLCASSYMDRGSEQYFGPGTRLTVT.